Below, 6 T cell receptor beta chains from the same sample are listed, as sequenced in a study of T cell repertoires in cytomegalovirus infection. MiXCR, applied by TCRdb to the reads, yields one record per CDR3 protein. The data contain over 450,000 distinct CDR3 sequences, 10% to 12% of them singletons. The sequenced material came from PBMCs. The receptor set was obtained from a human donor in good health (CMV status not recorded). Some clones in this sample may be carry-over from other donors' samples.

This clonotype was counted many times. The DNA of the CDR3 is TGTGCCAGCGGACTCGATCCCTCCTACGAGCAGTACTTC. The encoded protein is CASGLDPSYEQYF. V usage is TRBV7-8 and J usage is TRBJ2-7, with D possibly TRBD2 on 5 matching bases. V dropped 8 bases and J dropped 0 bases, with 11 bases sitting between them. CDR3 length equals 13 residues. CDR1 SGHVS and CDR2 FQNEAQ come from the germline V gene.

Many counts were recorded for this clonotype. This chain links TRBV28 with TRBJ2-2; the D is unclear. The CDR3 consists of 16 residues. V lost 3 bases, J lost 7 bases, and 18 bases lay in between. Germline assignment: CDR1 MDHEN and CDR2 SYDVKM. The CDR3 protein is CASSLAQPQGSGELFF. As DNA, the CDR3 is TGTGCCAGCAGTTTGGCACAACCGCAAGGCAGCGGGGAGCTGTTTTTT.

This clonotype occurred many times. J is TRBJ2-7 and V is TRBV11-3, with TRBD2 matching over 13 bases. After removal of 1 base from V and 1 base from J, the junction contained 1 base not matched to a gene. The CDR3 is made up of 16 amino acids. CDR1 and CDR2 from the germline V gene are SGHNT and YENEEA. CDR3 amino acids: CASSLGTSGSSYEQYF. The CDR3 bases are TGTGCCAGCAGCTTAGGGACTAGCGGGAGTTCCTACGAGCAGTACTTC. The complete variable domain, with remaining parts taken from reference TRBV11-3 and TRBJ2-7, reads EAGVVQSPRYKIIEKKQPVAFWCNPISGHNTLYWYLQNLGQGPELLIRYENEEAVDDSQLPKDRFSAERLKGVDSTLKIQPAELGDSAVYLCASSLGTSGSSYEQYFGPGTRLTVT.

This clonotype occurred many times. This chain links TRBV3-1 with TRBJ2-3; D is perhaps TRBD2 (5 bases). The CDR3 has 17 amino acids. V was pared by 4 bases and J by 3 bases, with 20 bases between. The germline V gene encodes CDR1 LGHDT and CDR2 YNNKEL (reference sequence). DNA of the CDR3: TGTGCCAGCAGCCTCTGGGGAGCGACGGATTCTACAGATACGCAGTATTTT. Translating it yields CASSLWGATDSTDTQYF.

This clonotype has ten or more counts. The V and J genes are TRBV7-6 and TRBJ2-2, with 7 bases fitting TRBD1. The CDR3 has 17 residues. Germline loops: CDR1 SGHVS, CDR2 FNYEAQ. Germline trimming cut 5 bases from V and 0 bases from J; bases unmatched to any gene: 9. The CDR3 DNA follows: TGTGCCAGCAGCAAACAGGGGATCCTCGCGAACACCGGGGAGCTGTTTTTT. Amino acids: CASSKQGILANTGELFF.

This clonotype was picked up a small number of times. CDR3 nucleotides: TGTGCCACCAGTGATGACTACACCGGGGAGCTGTTTTTT. Its translation: CATSDDYTGELFF. The J gene is TRBJ2-2, the V gene TRBV24-1; no firm D call. The CDR3 has 13 amino acids. The V end lost 3 bases, the J end lost 3 bases, and 4 bases lay between the germline ends. Germline CDR1 is KGHDR and CDR2 is SFDVKD.